This T cell receptor (beta chain) is from a study of CD8+CD57+ T cells in acquired aplastic anemia. The wider study: CD4+ reads averaged about 11 million in healthy donors. Study-wide points: Patients and controls shared 25 to 35 CD8+ CDR3 sequences, highly expressed in patients.

Deletions cut 5 bases from V and 9 bases from J, with 26 bases between. The CDR3 has 17 amino acids. In germline, CDR1 is SEHNR, CDR2 FQNEAQ (reference sequence). This clonotype was seen ten or more times. Its antigen is currently unknown. Investigators profiled TCR beta VDJ and CDR3 from genomic DNA template. Each CDR3 protein is one row after TCRdb ran MiXCR on the reads. This sample carries around 200,000 distinct CDR3 sequences, roughly 55% of them seen once, and the ten largest clones take around 28%. This sequence was found in a human donor in good health. The rearrangement links TRBV7-9 to TRBJ2-1; D is unresolved. The sample taken for sequencing was sorted CD4+, CD8+, or CD8+CD57+ T cells (not recorded which) from PBMCs. The CDR3 loop reads CASSPPALLGHFFEQFF. CDR3 DNA: TGTGCCAGCAGCCCCCCAGCCCTATTAGGGCATTTCTTTGAGCAGTTCTTC.